This record looks at one T cell receptor (beta chain) sequence and its context. Its antigen is currently unknown. The CDR3 has 18 amino acids. Germline V gives CDR1 SGHVS, CDR2 FNYEAQ. The trim removed 3 bases at V and 1 base at J, leaving 8 bases unmatched. CDR3-region Arm-PCR and iRepertoire HTBI primers produced the TCR beta libraries. TCRdb re-derived calls from the multiplex PCR reads in MiXCR, one entry per CDR3 protein. The sample has about 470,000 distinct CDR3 sequences, about 22% seen once. Specified time point: persistent/refractory GD, antithyroid drugs over 5 years with positive TRAb. Construction of the TCR library relied on RNA isolated from PBMCs. This entry comes from a study of regulatory T cells in long-lasting Graves disease. General study results and limits: Persistent Graves' cases showed lower TCR diversity than newly diagnosed cases.

The chain combines TRBV7-6 with TRBJ2-2; TRBD2 agrees at 10 bases. The sample in question was peripheral blood mononuclear cells (PBMCs), obtained when the disease was refractory, from a patient treated with antithyroid drugs. The TCR sequence derives from a female donor with Graves disease. The CDR3 reads CASSLRTSGSLNTGELFF. For the CDR3, the DNA is TGTGCCAGCAGCTTGAGGACTAGCGGATCTCTGAACACCGGGGAGCTGTTTTTT.